The rows below give T cell receptor beta chains drawn from one sample of a study of CD8+ T cells in alopecia areata. Assay used: immunoSEQ multiplex PCR; TCRdb lists only in-frame clones, some missing. The sample has about 74,000 clones, roughly 28% seen once; the top ten hold 14% to 15%. Sequencing was performed on CD8+ T cells sorted from blood, taken at week 4, from a patient treated with tofacitinib. The receptors were sampled from a human donor with alopecia areata. Both conserved end residues are part of each CDR3. Fields, in order: CDR3 protein, CDR3 DNA, D gene, J gene, V gene, clone size. D genes are given only for firm matches. Only some rows state a clone size, as once, few, many or a class for expanded clones.

CDR3: CASSLSFRTEAFF; DNA: TGTGCCAGCAGTTTATCCTTCCGCACTGAAGCTTTCTTT; D: .; J: TRBJ1-1; V: TRBV27; size: few
CDR3: CATETQYF; DNA: TGTGCCACAGAGACCCAGTACTTC; D: .; J: TRBJ2-5; V: TRBV6-1; size: .
CDR3: CASSLNKGEQYF; DNA: TGCGCCAGCAGCTTGAATAAGGGCGAGCAGTACTTC; D: .; J: TRBJ2-7; V: TRBV5-1; size: many
CDR3: CASSRGGRFTDTQYF; DNA: TGTGCCAGCAGCCGAGGGGGACGGTTCACAGATACGCAGTATTTT; D: .; J: TRBJ2-3; V: TRBV14; size: .
CDR3: CASSPHGGTEAFF; DNA: TGTGCCAGCAGTCCCCACGGTGGCACTGAAGCTTTCTTT; D: .; J: TRBJ1-1; V: TRBV27; size: .
CDR3: CASSPRTGTLNTEAFF; DNA: TGTGCCAGCAGCCCCCGGACCGGGACTTTGAACACTGAAGCTTTCTTT; D: .; J: TRBJ1-1; V: TRBV7-9; size: few
CDR3: CAWSNPGADGYTF; DNA: TGTGCCTGGAGTAACCCCGGGGCGGATGGCTACACCTTC; D: .; J: TRBJ1-2; V: TRBV30; size: once
CDR3: CASSLSPGSGYTF; DNA: TGTGCCAGCAGTTTATCCCCAGGGTCCGGCTACACCTTC; D: .; J: TRBJ1-2; V: TRBV27; size: .
CDR3: CSALTGAEAFF; DNA: TGCAGCGCCTTAACAGGGGCTGAAGCTTTCTTT; D: TRBD1; J: TRBJ1-1; V: TRBV29-1; size: .
CDR3: CASSVGTAPNYGYTF; DNA: TGTGCCAGCAGCGTTGGGACGGCGCCTAACTATGGCTACACCTTC; D: .; J: TRBJ1-2; V: TRBV9; size: .
CDR3: CSVNPRVLNTEAFF; DNA: TGCAGCGTGAACCCCCGGGTCCTGAACACTGAAGCTTTCTTT; D: .; J: TRBJ1-1; V: TRBV29-1; size: .
CDR3: CASTLVGGERTDTQYF; DNA: TGTGCCAGTACCCTCGTCGGGGGGGAGAGGACAGATACGCAGTATTTT; D: TRBD2; J: TRBJ2-3; V: TRBV19; size: few
CDR3: CASSSEVETQYF; DNA: TGTGCCAGCAGCTCAGAAGTTGAGACCCAGTACTTC; D: .; J: TRBJ2-5; V: TRBV7-2; size: .
CDR3: CATSTSRTGYYYQPQHF; DNA: TGTGCCACCAGCACTTCTAGGACAGGATACTACTATCAGCCCCAGCATTTT; D: TRBD1; J: TRBJ1-5; V: TRBV15; size: .
CDR3: CSVEDLASGKETQYF; DNA: TGCAGCGTTGAAGATTTGGCTAGCGGGAAAGAGACCCAGTACTTC; D: TRBD2; J: TRBJ2-5; V: TRBV29-1; size: .
CDR3: CASSPIVSGTGELFF; DNA: TGTGCCAGCAGTCCAATAGTAAGCGGCACCGGGGAGCTGTTTTTT; D: .; J: TRBJ2-2; V: TRBV27; size: many
CDR3: CSVKQGTEAFF; DNA: TGCAGCGTAAAACAGGGAACTGAAGCTTTCTTT; D: .; J: TRBJ1-1; V: TRBV29-1; size: few
CDR3: CSVEGTVSYEQYF; DNA: TGCAGCGTTGAGGGGACAGTCTCCTACGAGCAGTACTTC; D: TRBD1; J: TRBJ2-7; V: TRBV29-1; size: few
CDR3: CASRQGIVETQYF; DNA: TGTGCCAGCCGACAGGGGATCGTGGAGACCCAGTACTTC; D: TRBD1; J: TRBJ2-5; V: TRBV28; size: .
CDR3: CASSLGGTGYHEQYF; DNA: TGTGCCAGCAGTTTAGGGGGGACAGGGTACCACGAGCAGTACTTC; D: TRBD1; J: TRBJ2-7; V: TRBV27; size: few
CDR3: CASSLGSNQPQHF; DNA: TGTGCCAGCAGTTTGGGCAGTAATCAGCCCCAGCATTTT; D: .; J: TRBJ1-5; V: TRBV27; size: .
CDR3: CSVELANEQYF; DNA: TGCAGCGTTGAACTAGCGAACGAGCAGTACTTC; D: .; J: TRBJ2-7; V: TRBV29-1; size: .
CDR3: CASSYGLGDARPGELFF; DNA: TGTGCCAGCAGTTACGGGTTGGGGGACGCCCGCCCCGGGGAGCTGTTTTTT; D: .; J: TRBJ2-2; V: TRBV27; size: .
CDR3: CSVGRADYGYTF; DNA: TGCAGCGTGGGCAGGGCCGACTATGGCTACACCTTC; D: .; J: TRBJ1-2; V: TRBV29-1; size: .
CDR3: CSVQTGSDTQYF; DNA: TGCAGCGTTCAGACCGGGTCGGATACGCAGTATTTT; D: .; J: TRBJ2-3; V: TRBV29-1; size: few
CDR3: CSVHHTGELFF; DNA: TGCAGCGTACACCACACCGGGGAGCTGTTTTTT; D: .; J: TRBJ2-2; V: TRBV29-1; size: few
CDR3: CASSLWGAEAFF; DNA: TGTGCCAGCAGCTTGTGGGGGGCTGAAGCTTTCTTT; D: .; J: TRBJ1-1; V: TRBV13; size: few
CDR3: CASSTAREQYF; DNA: TGTGCCAGCAGCACAGCGCGGGAGCAGTACTTC; D: .; J: TRBJ2-7; V: TRBV7-8; size: .
CDR3: CASSWGLAGGTTGELFF; DNA: TGTGCCAGCAGCTGGGGACTAGCGGGAGGGACCACCGGGGAGCTGTTTTTT; D: TRBD2; J: TRBJ2-2; V: TRBV7-3; size: .
CDR3: CAWSGQEGQPQHF; DNA: TGTGCCTGGAGCGGACAGGAGGGCCAGCCCCAGCATTTT; D: TRBD1; J: TRBJ1-5; V: TRBV30; size: .
CDR3: CASSQAQIPAGTYEQYF; DNA: TGCGCCAGCAGCCAAGCCCAGATCCCTGCCGGGACCTACGAGCAGTACTTC; D: .; J: TRBJ2-7; V: TRBV4-1; size: few
CDR3: CASSFSPANGYEQYF; DNA: TGCGCCAGCAGCTTCAGTCCGGCGAATGGGTACGAGCAGTACTTC; D: .; J: TRBJ2-7; V: TRBV5-1; size: few
CDR3: CASSWAGGPYEQYF; DNA: TGTGCCAGTAGTTGGGCGGGAGGACCCTACGAGCAGTACTTC; D: TRBD2; J: TRBJ2-7; V: TRBV19; size: few
CDR3: CASSLSARGYEQYF; DNA: TGTGCCAGCAGTTTATCTGCCAGGGGATACGAGCAGTACTTC; D: .; J: TRBJ2-7; V: TRBV27; size: .
CDR3: CASSVEGGRAHETQYF; DNA: TGTGCCAGCAGCGTAGAAGGCGGGAGGGCCCATGAGACCCAGTACTTC; D: TRBD2; J: TRBJ2-5; V: TRBV9; size: .
CDR3: CASSLKAGGGNEQFF; DNA: TGTGCCAGCAGTTTGAAGGCGGGAGGAGGGAATGAGCAGTTCTTC; D: TRBD2; J: TRBJ2-1; V: TRBV27; size: few
CDR3: CSVGGAAYEQYF; DNA: TGCAGCGTTGGGGGGGCGGCATACGAGCAGTACTTC; D: .; J: TRBJ2-7; V: TRBV29-1; size: .
CDR3: CASSQVVAGLAKNIQYF; DNA: TGTGCCAGCAGCCAGGTGGTGGCGGGGTTAGCCAAAAACATTCAGTACTTC; D: .; J: TRBJ2-4; V: TRBV11-2; size: .
CDR3: CASTHTGGSADTQYF; DNA: TGTGCCAGCACGCATACAGGGGGCAGCGCAGATACGCAGTATTTT; D: TRBD1; J: TRBJ2-3; V: TRBV27; size: .
CDR3: CASRRTGALDQPQHF; DNA: TGTGCCAGTAGGCGGACAGGGGCTTTGGATCAGCCCCAGCATTTT; D: TRBD1; J: TRBJ1-5; V: TRBV19; size: .
CDR3: CASSMTSGTYEQYF; DNA: TGTGCCAGCAGCATGACTAGCGGGACCTACGAGCAGTACTTC; D: TRBD2; J: TRBJ2-7; V: TRBV7-9; size: .
CDR3: CASSRLPGPANTGELFF; DNA: TGTGCCAGCAGCCGACTCCCCGGACCAGCGAACACCGGGGAGCTGTTTTTT; D: .; J: TRBJ2-2; V: TRBV11-3; size: .
CDR3: CASSFEKNTEAFF; DNA: TGTGCCAGCAGCTTCGAGAAGAACACTGAAGCTTTCTTT; D: .; J: TRBJ1-1; V: TRBV11-2; size: .
CDR3: CSVGQIGAKNIQYF; DNA: TGCAGCGTTGGGCAGATTGGGGCCAAAAACATTCAGTACTTC; D: .; J: TRBJ2-4; V: TRBV29-1; size: .
CDR3: CASSLGQGETDTQYF; DNA: TGCGCCAGCAGCTTGGGGCAGGGTGAAACAGATACGCAGTATTTT; D: .; J: TRBJ2-3; V: TRBV5-1; size: .
CDR3: CAWAAGRDGYTF; DNA: TGTGCCTGGGCGGCGGGACGGGATGGCTACACCTTC; D: .; J: TRBJ1-2; V: TRBV30; size: .
CDR3: CAWDREQTNYGYTF; DNA: TGTGCCTGGGACCGTGAACAGACTAACTATGGCTACACCTTC; D: .; J: TRBJ1-2; V: TRBV30; size: .
CDR3: CASSLARPQGPEAFF; DNA: TGTGCCAGCAGCTTAGCGCGCCCGCAGGGACCTGAAGCTTTCTTT; D: .; J: TRBJ1-1; V: TRBV7-9; size: once
CDR3: CAWTPGTISYNEQFF; DNA: TGTGCCTGGACACCCGGGACTATCTCCTACAATGAGCAGTTCTTC; D: TRBD2; J: TRBJ2-1; V: TRBV30; size: .
CDR3: CASSLARDTHTGELFF; DNA: TGTGCCAGCAGCTTAGCGAGGGATACACACACCGGGGAGCTGTTTTTT; D: .; J: TRBJ2-2; V: TRBV11-2; size: .
CDR3: CASSHRTDYEQYF; DNA: TGCGCCAGCAGCCACCGGACAGACTACGAGCAGTACTTC; D: .; J: TRBJ2-7; V: TRBV4-1; size: once
CDR3: CAWSVSSWEQYF; DNA: TGTGCCTGGAGTGTATCTAGCTGGGAGCAGTACTTC; D: .; J: TRBJ2-7; V: TRBV30; size: .
CDR3: CASSDWAGEKLFF; DNA: TGTGCCAGCAGCGACTGGGCAGGGGAAAAACTGTTTTTT; D: .; J: TRBJ1-4; V: TRBV7-2; size: few
CDR3: CASSPLRSGGNYGYTF; DNA: TGTGCCAGCAGCCCTCTCCGTTCGGGAGGGAACTATGGCTACACCTTC; D: .; J: TRBJ1-2; V: TRBV5-4; size: few
CDR3: CASSPLSALVNIQYF; DNA: TGTGCCAGCAGCCCCCTGTCGGCCTTAGTAAACATTCAGTACTTC; D: .; J: TRBJ2-4; V: TRBV9; size: .